This T cell receptor beta chain emerged from a study of neoadjuvant anti-PD-1 for oral cavity cancer. Study-wide points: Non-responders to neoadjuvant nivolumab had significantly more clonal PBMC T cells than responders.

As to time point: after neoadjuvant nivolumab, at surgical resection. Stage II-IVA oral cavity squamous cell carcinoma was new and untreated by systemic or radiation therapy. The germline V gene has CDR1 SQVTM and CDR2 ANQGSEA. The CDR3 sequence is 15 residues long. V lost 7 bases and J 7 bases, leaving 25 bases between the germline ends. About this clone: The antigen is undetermined.

Profiled with immunoSEQ multiplex PCR; TCRdb holds only in-frame clones, not every one. The data show 55,000 to 75,000 clones, roughly nine tenths seen once. The clonotype comes from a person aged 40 to 85 with oral cavity squamous cell carcinoma. The rearrangement uses TRBV29-1 and TRBJ2-5, with D possibly TRBD1 on 5 matching bases. Source: PBMCs, taken after nivolumab (anti-PD-1) treatment. The CDR3 here is CSANHGATFQGTQYF. The CDR3 nucleotides are TGCAGCGCTAACCATGGGGCTACCTTCCAGGGGACCCAGTACTTC. The full variable domain, its missing parts supplied by reference TRBV29-1 and TRBJ2-5, is SAVISQKPSRDICQRGTSLTIQCQVDSQVTMMFWYRQQPGQSLTLIATANQGSEATYESGFVIDKFPISRPNLTFSTLTVSNMSPEDSSIYLCSANHGATFQGTQYFGPGTRLLVL.